This T cell receptor beta chain originates from a study of shared clonotypes between healthy human individuals. Study-level findings and limits: Exclusively blood specimens were collected; tissue repertoires likely differ. Only a few donors were included, so the genetic and exposure-history diversity represented was limited. Clonotype sharing levels among donors were expected to vary with sequencing depth.

Turning to this clone: The target antigen is unknown.

Trimming took 0 bases from V and 4 from J, leaving 11 bases between them. Germline assignment: CDR1 SGDLS and CDR2 YYNGEE. The CDR3 length is 15 residues. Only in-frame clones appear in the TCRdb table, and some are missing; sequencing was by immunoSEQ multiplex PCR. Here the sample spans about 1 million clones, around four fifths being singletons. The receptor was derived from a man aged 18 to 29 in good health. Sample: memory CD4+ T cells sorted from blood. Subset: CD45RA-negative fraction. The chain links TRBV9 to TRBJ1-3; D is uncertain. The CDR3 sequence is CASSVGPGTGNTIYF. The CDR3 DNA reads TGTGCCAGCAGCGTAGGCCCGGGTACCGGAAACACCATATATTTT.